The clone carrying this TCR beta chain showed up many times. Its antigen is unknown. The TCR cDNA carried a universal primer site and UMIs from 5'RACE template switching. From the 5' RACE reads, TCRdb called clonotypes with MiXCR, one entry per CDR3 protein. The data show about 160,000 distinct CDR3 sequences, with almost 7% seen just once and 2.5% held by the top ten. These data belong to a study of T cells after yellow fever vaccination. Across the study: SMART-Seq v4 Ultra Low Input served to prepare low-cell-number fractions.

The V end was cut by 3 bases, the J end by 1 base, with 11 bases between. The CDR3 runs 14 residues. In germline, CDR1 is SGDLS, CDR2 YYNGEE. Study outcomes and limitations: Clonotype sharing between CD4 and CD8 compartments was small. Reappearing after the booster were most of the clones from primary vaccination (about 96% CD4, about 87% CD8).

The material was CD4+ T cells sorted from PBMCs, obtained about 5 days after the first yellow fever vaccination. The chain combines TRBV9 with TRBJ2-7, with D perhaps TRBD1 (7 bases). The receptor was derived from a man younger than 35 who received the YFV17D yellow fever vaccine. CDR3 protein: CASSGGDRSYEQYF. CDR3 nucleotides: TGTGCCAGCAGCGGGGGGGACAGATCCTACGAGCAGTACTTC.